Included here is one TCR beta chain sequence, with context. The source of the sample is a study of T cell responses to AZD1222 COVID-19 vaccine. V shed 2 bases and J 5 bases; nucleotides not matched to a gene: 4. The V gene's germline CDR1 is MNHEY and CDR2 SVGEGT. The CDR3 length is 16 residues. The method was immunoSEQ multiplex PCR; TCRdb's version includes in-frame clones alone and lacks a portion of them. The data hold 130,000 to 150,000 clones, with approximately 91% observed a single time. The sequence was collected from an adult who received the MenACWY meningococcal vaccine as a control. V is TRBV6-2 or TRBV6-3 and J is TRBJ2-5; TRBD2 matches 14 bases. The input for sequencing was peripheral blood, taken 28 days after the second dose of the MenACWY control vaccine. CDR3 in DNA: TGTGCCAGCAGTTACGGGACTAGCGGGAGTTGGGAGACCCAGTACTTC. Encoded protein: CASSYGTSGSWETQYF.